The present TCR beta chain was sequenced within a study of blood T cell repertoires in COVID-19. Study-wide background: The United States, Italy and Spain provided the acute and convalescent COVID-19 samples.

The CDR3 totals 16 residues. Between the trimmed V and J ends, which lost 2 bases and 6 bases, there was a span of 15 bases. Germline CDR1 and CDR2: SGHKS and YYEKEE (reference sequence). Followed over time, Seattle patients had been enrolled while infection was active. Assay used: immunoSEQ multiplex PCR; TCRdb lists only in-frame clones, some missing. The table shows roughly 180,000 clones, with under 85% occurring only once. This TCR derives from a man older than 75 with COVID-19, enrolled during active disease. The chain couples TRBV5-5 to TRBJ1-6; weak D call: TRBD1 (6 bases). The sample consisted of peripheral blood. CDR3 nucleotides: TGTGCCAGCAGCTTAGGTCCTCTGGGGGCTAATTCACCCCTCCACTTT. Encoded protein: CASSLGPLGANSPLHF. The full variable domain, with the rest looked up from reference TRBV5-5 and TRBJ1-6, is DAGVTQSPTHLIKTRGQQVTLRCSPISGHKSVSWYQQVLGQGPQFIFQYYEKEERGRGNFPDRFSARQFPNYSSELNVNALLLGDSALYLCASSLGPLGANSPLHFGNGTRLTVT.